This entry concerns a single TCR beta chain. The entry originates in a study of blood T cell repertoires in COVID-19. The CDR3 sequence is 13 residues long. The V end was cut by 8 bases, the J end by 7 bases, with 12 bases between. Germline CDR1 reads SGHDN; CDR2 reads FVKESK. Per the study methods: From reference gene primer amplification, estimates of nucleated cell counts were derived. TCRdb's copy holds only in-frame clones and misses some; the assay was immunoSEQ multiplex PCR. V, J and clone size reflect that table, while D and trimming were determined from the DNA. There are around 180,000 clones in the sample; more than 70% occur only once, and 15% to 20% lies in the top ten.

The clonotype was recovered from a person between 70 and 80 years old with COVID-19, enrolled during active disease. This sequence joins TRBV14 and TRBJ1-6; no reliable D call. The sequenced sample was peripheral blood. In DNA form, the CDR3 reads TGTGCCAGCGGGCAGATTTCAAATTCACCCCTCCACTTT. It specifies CASGQISNSPLHF.